A selection of T cell receptor beta chains follows, all from one sample in a study of molecular identifiers for immune sequencing clone quantification. MiXCR, run by TCRdb on the PCR reads, gives a single entry per CDR3 protein. The sample lists a few hundred thousand distinct CDR3 sequences, over 20% occurring once. The sequenced sample was naive CD8+ T cells from blood, with Jurkat cell RNA spiked in. All receptors derive from a human donor in good health. Some libraries in this study had Jurkat cell RNA spiked in. CDR3s include the opening cysteine and the closing phenylalanine or tryptophan. Each record gives: J gene, V gene, CDR3 protein.

TRBJ2-3,TRBV7-9,CASSSTSGDSDTQYF
TRBJ2-7,TRBV6-6,CASSSGQGNSYEQYF
TRBJ1-4,TRBV6-6,CASGADEQGAKEKLFF
TRBJ1-4,TRBV27,CASRRMGEKLFF
TRBJ2-7,TRBV30,CAWSQASFVYEQYF
TRBJ2-1,TRBV19,CASSIYTSGNNEQFF
TRBJ1-1,TRBV4-3,CASSQDGSSFAEAFF
TRBJ2-6,TRBV7-9,CASSLGDVHSGANVPTF
TRBJ2-5,TRBV28,CASRLDREQETQYF
TRBJ2-3,TRBV12-3/TRBV12-4,CASRSGTFDTDTQYF
TRBJ2-6,TRBV2,CASTFRGRANVLTF
TRBJ2-7,TRBV20-1,CSARVSAGYSYEQYF
TRBJ2-1,TRBV5-4,CASSLDLEQFF
TRBJ2-6,TRBV25-1,CASSEVRKPSGANVLTF
TRBJ2-3,TRBV6-6,CASSYTRSTDTQYF